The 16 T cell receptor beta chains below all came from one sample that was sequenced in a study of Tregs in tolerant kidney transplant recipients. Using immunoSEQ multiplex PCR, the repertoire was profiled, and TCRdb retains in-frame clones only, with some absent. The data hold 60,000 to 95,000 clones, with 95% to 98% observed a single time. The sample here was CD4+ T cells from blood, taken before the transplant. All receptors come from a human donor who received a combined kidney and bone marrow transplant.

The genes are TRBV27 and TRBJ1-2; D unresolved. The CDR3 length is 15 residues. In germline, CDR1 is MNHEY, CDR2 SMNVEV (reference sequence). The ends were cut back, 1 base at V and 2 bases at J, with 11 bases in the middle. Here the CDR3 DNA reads TGTGCCAGCAGTTTATACCCCTCCCAGAACTATGGCTACACCTTC. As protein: CASSLYPSQNYGYTF.

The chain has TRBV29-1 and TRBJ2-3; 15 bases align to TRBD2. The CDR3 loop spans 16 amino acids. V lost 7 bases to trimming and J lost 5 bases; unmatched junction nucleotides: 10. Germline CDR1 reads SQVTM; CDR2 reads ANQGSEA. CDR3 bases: TGCAGCGCAGGGGACAGGACTAGCGGGGGGGTAGATACGCAGTATTTT. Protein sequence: CSAGDRTSGGVDTQYF.

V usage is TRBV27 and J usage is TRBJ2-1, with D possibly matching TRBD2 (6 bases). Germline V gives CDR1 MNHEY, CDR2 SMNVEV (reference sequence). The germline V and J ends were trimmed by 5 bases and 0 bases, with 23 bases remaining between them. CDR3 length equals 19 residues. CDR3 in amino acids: CASSPRGGPSRSSYNEQFF. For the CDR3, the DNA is TGTGCCAGCAGTCCTCGGGGAGGCCCATCTAGGAGCTCCTACAATGAGCAGTTCTTC.

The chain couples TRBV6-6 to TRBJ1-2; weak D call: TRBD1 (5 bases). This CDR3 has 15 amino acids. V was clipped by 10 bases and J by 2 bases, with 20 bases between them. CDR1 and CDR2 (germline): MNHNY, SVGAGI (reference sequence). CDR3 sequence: CAIRAGGGLNYGYTF. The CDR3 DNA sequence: TGTGCCATCAGGGCGGGTGGAGGGTTAAACTATGGCTACACCTTC.

This CDR3 reads CASSWEPGQRKYF. For the CDR3, the DNA is TGTGCCAGCAGTTGGGAGCCGGGACAGAGGAAGTATTTT. The V call is TRBV6-5, the J call TRBJ2-3, with 7 nucleotides matching TRBD1. CDR1 and CDR2 from the germline V gene are MNHEY and SVGAGI. The CDR3 loop spans 13 amino acids. V trimming: 4 bases; J trimming: 13 bases; junction bases outside the gene matches: 11.

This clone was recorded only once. CDR3: CASSGGADNSPLHF. The CDR3 bases are TGTGCCAGCAGTGGCGGGGCAGATAATTCACCCCTCCACTTT. The chain has TRBV2 and TRBJ1-6, with D possibly TRBD1 on 5 matching bases. Germline V gene sequence: CDR1 SNHLY, CDR2 FYNNEI. The CDR3 totals 14 residues. Between the trimmed V and J ends, which lost 4 bases and 5 bases, there was a span of 9 bases.

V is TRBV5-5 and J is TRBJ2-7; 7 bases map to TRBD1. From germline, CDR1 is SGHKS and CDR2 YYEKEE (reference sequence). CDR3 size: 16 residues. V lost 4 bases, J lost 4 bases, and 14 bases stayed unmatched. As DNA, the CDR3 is TGTGCCAGCAGCCCCGCGAAGACAGGGTCCCTGTACGAGCAGTACTTC. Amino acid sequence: CASSPAKTGSLYEQYF.

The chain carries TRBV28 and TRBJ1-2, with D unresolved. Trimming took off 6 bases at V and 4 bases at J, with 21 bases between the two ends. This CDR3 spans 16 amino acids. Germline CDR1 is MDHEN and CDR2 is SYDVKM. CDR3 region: CASRPTQKQFIYGYTF. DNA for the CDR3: TGTGCCAGCAGACCCACCCAAAAGCAATTCATCTATGGCTACACCTTC.

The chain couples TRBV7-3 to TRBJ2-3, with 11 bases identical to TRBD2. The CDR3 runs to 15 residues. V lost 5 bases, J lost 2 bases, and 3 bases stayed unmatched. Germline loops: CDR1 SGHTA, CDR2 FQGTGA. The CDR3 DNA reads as TGTGCCAGCAGCCGACTAGCGGGGTACACAGATACGCAGTATTTT. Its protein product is CASSRLAGYTDTQYF.

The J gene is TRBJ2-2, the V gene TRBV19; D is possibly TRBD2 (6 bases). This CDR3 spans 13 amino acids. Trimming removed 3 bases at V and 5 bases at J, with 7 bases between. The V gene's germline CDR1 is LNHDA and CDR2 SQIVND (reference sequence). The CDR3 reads CASSIRGTGELFF. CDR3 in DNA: TGTGCCAGTAGTATTCGGGGGACCGGGGAGCTGTTTTTT.

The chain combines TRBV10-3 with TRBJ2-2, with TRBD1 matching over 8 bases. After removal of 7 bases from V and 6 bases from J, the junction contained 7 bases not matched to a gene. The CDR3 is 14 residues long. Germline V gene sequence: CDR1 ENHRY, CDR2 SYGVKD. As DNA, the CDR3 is TGTGCCATCAAGGGTCAGGGGGCGTCCGGGGAGCTGTTTTTT. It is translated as CAIKGQGASGELFF.

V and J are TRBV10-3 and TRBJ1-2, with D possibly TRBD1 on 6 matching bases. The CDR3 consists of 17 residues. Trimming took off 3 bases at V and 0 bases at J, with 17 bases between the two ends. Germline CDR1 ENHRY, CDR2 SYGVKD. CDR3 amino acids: CAISDPSTGRTNYGYTF. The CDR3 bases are TGTGCCATCAGTGACCCCTCCACAGGGCGAACTAACTATGGCTACACCTTC.

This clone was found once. The DNA of the CDR3 is TGTGCCAGCAGCCTCGGGGATACGCAGTATTTT. Protein product: CASSLGDTQYF. The chain combines TRBV9 with TRBJ2-3; D unresolved. The length of the CDR3 is 11 residues. Trimming removed 4 bases at V and 6 bases at J, with 6 bases between. Germline V gene sequence: CDR1 SGDLS, CDR2 YYNGEE. The full variable domain, rest sourced from reference TRBV9 and TRBJ2-3, is DSGVTQTPKHLITATGQRVTLRCSPRSGDLSVYWYQQSLDQGLQFLIQYYNGEERAKGNILERFSAQQFPDLHSELNLSSLELGDSALYFCASSLGDTQYFGPGTRLTVL.

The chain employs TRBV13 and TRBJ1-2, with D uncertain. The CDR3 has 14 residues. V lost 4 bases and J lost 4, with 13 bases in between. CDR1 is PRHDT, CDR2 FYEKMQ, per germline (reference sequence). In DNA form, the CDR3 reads TGTGCCAGCAGCTCCCCAGACATCGTCTATGGCTACACCTTC. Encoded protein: CASSSPDIVYGYTF.

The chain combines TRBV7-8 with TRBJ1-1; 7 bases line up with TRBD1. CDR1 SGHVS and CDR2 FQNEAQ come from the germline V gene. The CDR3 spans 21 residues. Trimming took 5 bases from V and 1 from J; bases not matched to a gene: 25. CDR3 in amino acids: CASSLLTLDRAWSKWNTEAFF. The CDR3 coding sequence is TGTGCCAGCAGCCTACTTACCCTCGACAGGGCTTGGAGTAAGTGGAACACTGAAGCTTTCTTT.

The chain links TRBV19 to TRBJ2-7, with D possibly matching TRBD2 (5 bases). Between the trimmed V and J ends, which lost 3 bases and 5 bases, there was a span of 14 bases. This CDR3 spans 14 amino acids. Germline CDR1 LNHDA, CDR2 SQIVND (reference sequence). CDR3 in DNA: TGTGCCAGTAGTATTGGGGTGGGGAGTCACGAGCAGTACTTC. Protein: CASSIGVGSHEQYF.